These 23 T cell receptor beta chains were sequenced from one sample in a study of T-cell reconstitution after alpha-beta-depleted transplantation in children. The authors prepared the TCRbeta library with unique molecular identifiers. Each CDR3 protein gets one entry after TCRdb re-called the PCR reads with MiXCR. The repertoire holds some 130,000 distinct CDR3 sequences, with more than 9.5% as singletons. The sequenced sample was PBMCs, mostly from graft donor cells, obtained 180 days after TCRalphabeta/CD19-depleted stem cell transplant. Every receptor here comes from a girl less than two years old who had a stem cell transplant for combined immunodeficiency, so the T cells may come from the graft donor.

This chain connects TRBV7-2 to TRBJ2-1, with D tentatively TRBD2 (6 bases). The V gene lost 5 bases and the J gene lost 9 bases, with 20 bases spanning the gap. Germline V gene data show CDR1 as SGHTA and CDR2 as FQGNSA. This CDR3 contains 15 residues. CDR3 coding DNA: TGTGCCAGCAGCAGACGGGTCGGGCGGGGCACTGAGCAGTTCTTC. Translation: CASSRRVGRGTEQFF. Full variable domain (missing parts from reference TRBV7-2 and TRBJ2-1): GAGVSQSPSNKVTEKGKDVELRCDPISGHTALYWYRQSLGQGLEFLIYFQGNSAPDKSGLPSDRFSAERTGGSVSTLTIQRTQQEDSAVYLCASSRRVGRGTEQFFGPGTRLTVL.

The rearrangement joins TRBV7-3 to TRBJ2-1; 11 bases align to TRBD2. V dropped 2 bases and J dropped 10; count of bases not matched to a gene: 4. CDR3 size: 14 residues. CDR1 and CDR2 from the germline V gene are SGHTA and FQGTGA. In DNA form, the CDR3 reads TGTGCCAGCAGCTTAGGACTAGCGGGCGGGGAGCAGTTCTTC. Encoded protein: CASSLGLAGGEQFF.

This clonotype was seen a few times. V usage is TRBV20-1 and J usage is TRBJ2-3; no clear D gene. This CDR3 comprises 14 residues. V dropped 0 bases and J dropped 4 bases, with 11 bases sitting between them. Germline-derived CDR1 and CDR2 are DFQATT and SNEGSKA (reference sequence). CDR3 DNA sequence: TGCAGTGCTAGAGATCAGCATTGGCCAGATACGCAGTATTTT. Translated, it gives CSARDQHWPDTQYF.

Only one count was recorded for this clonotype. J is TRBJ1-5 and V is TRBV30, with D tentatively TRBD1 (6 bases). V lost 0 bases and J 5 bases, leaving 11 bases between the germline ends. There are 14 residues in the CDR3. The V gene's germline CDR1 is GTSNPN and CDR2 SVGIG (reference sequence). DNA for the CDR3: TGTGCCTGGAGTGTACAGGGAGTCTATCAGCCCCAGCATTTT. This codes for CAWSVQGVYQPQHF.

The chain has TRBV7-8 and TRBJ2-3; tentatively, D is TRBD1 or TRBD2 (5 bases each). This CDR3 is 16 amino acids long. Trimming removed 1 base at V and 4 bases at J, with 15 bases between. Germline CDR1 and CDR2: SGHVS and FQNEAQ. The CDR3 loop reads CASSLVYLRGADTQYF. CDR3 nucleotide sequence: TGTGCCAGCAGCTTAGTATATCTGAGGGGAGCAGATACGCAGTATTTT.

This clonotype was detected many times. The V and J genes are TRBV20-1 and TRBJ2-1; 13 bases map to TRBD2. Losses at the gene ends were 6 bases for V and 4 bases for J; bases not matched to a gene: 3. Germline values: CDR1 DFQATT, CDR2 SNEGSKA (reference sequence). The length of the CDR3 is 14 residues. The CDR3 here is CSARTSGSYNEQFF. CDR3 coding DNA: TGCAGTGCACGGACTAGCGGGAGTTACAATGAGCAGTTCTTC.

V usage is TRBV11-2 and J usage is TRBJ2-4; TRBD1 matches 8 bases. CDR3 size: 14 residues. V trimming: 7 bases; J trimming: 6 bases; junction bases outside the gene matches: 8. The germline gives CDR1 SGHAT, CDR2 FQNNGV. The CDR3 spells CASNSLQGANIQYF. DNA for the CDR3: TGTGCCAGCAACTCGCTTCAGGGGGCAAACATTCAGTACTTC.

This sequence joins TRBV11-2 and TRBJ2-7; TRBD1 matches 8 bases. The junction had 5 bases not matched to a gene; V was cut back by 9 bases and J by 4 bases. CDR1 is SGHAT, CDR2 FQNNGV, per germline. This CDR3 is 12 amino acids long. This CDR3 is CASHQGAYEQYF. CDR3 nucleotides: TGTGCCAGTCACCAGGGGGCTTACGAGCAGTACTTC.

This clonotype was seen at least ten times. V usage is TRBV7-2 and J usage is TRBJ2-1; D is undetermined. This CDR3 spans 15 amino acids. V was shortened by 1 base and J by 0 bases, with 7 bases between the two germline ends. Looked up from germline, CDR1 is SGHTA and CDR2 is FQGNSA. The CDR3 region has the DNA TGTGCCAGCAGCTTAGGGCTGAGCTCCTACAATGAGCAGTTCTTC. Translated: CASSLGLSSYNEQFF.

There are a few counts of this clonotype. The chain carries TRBV7-2 and TRBJ2-7, with 8 nucleotides matching TRBD1. The CDR3 is 15 residues long. The V gene's germline CDR1 is SGHTA and CDR2 FQGNSA. The ends lost 5 bases at V and 7 bases at J; junction bases unmatched: 13. CDR3: CASSPWTGWGNEQYF. The CDR3 DNA reads TGTGCCAGCAGCCCCTGGACAGGGTGGGGTAATGAGCAGTACTTC.

This clonotype was seen more than once but under ten times. V usage is TRBV12-3 or TRBV12-4 and J usage is TRBJ2-2; D possibly corresponds to TRBD1 (6 bases). The CDR3 consists of 13 residues. V was cut by 8 bases and J by 6 bases, with 13 bases left in between. CDR3 sequence (DNA): TGTGCCAGCTCTAGGGGGTCGGCCGGGGAGCTGTTTTTT. This codes for CASSRGSAGELFF.

J is TRBJ2-5 and V is TRBV11-1; no reliable D call. Germline V gene sequence: CDR1 SGHAT, CDR2 FQDESV (reference sequence). The CDR3 has 13 amino acids. Trimming removed 3 bases from V and 5 bases from J, with 10 bases in between. CDR3 protein: CASSFGRRETQYF. CDR3 nucleotide sequence: TGTGCCAGCAGCTTCGGGCGCCGGGAGACCCAGTACTTC.

This chain links TRBV5-1 with TRBJ2-7; tentatively, D is TRBD2 (5 bases). V was clipped by 3 bases and J by 6 bases, with 10 bases between them. CDR3 length: 12 amino acids. The germline V gene has CDR1 SGHRS and CDR2 YFSETQ. The CDR3 DNA reads TGCGCCAGCAGCTACGGAGGCTTCGAGCAGTACTTC. Encoded protein: CASSYGGFEQYF.

The rearrangement joins TRBV9 to TRBJ2-6, with D perhaps TRBD2 (5 bases). Germline V gene data show CDR1 as SGDLS and CDR2 as YYNGEE. The CDR3 spans 16 residues. Deletions cut 2 bases from V and 4 bases from J, with 13 bases between. The CDR3 is CASSVREGSGANVLTF. The CDR3 DNA is TGTGCCAGCAGCGTTCGAGAGGGTTCCGGGGCCAACGTCCTGACTTTC.

A word on this clonotype: Being one base from a much bigger clone, this may be a read error. The V call is TRBV24-1, the J call TRBJ2-3; D ambiguous. CDR3 length: 14 residues. The germline V and J ends were trimmed by 8 bases and 3 bases, with 14 bases remaining between them. Germline V CDR1 and CDR2: KGHDR, SFDVKD. In nucleotides, the CDR3 is TGTGCCACCACTGGCGTTCGGAGTACAGATACGCAGTATTTT. Translated, it gives CATTGVRSTDTQYF.

The chain combines TRBV3-1 with TRBJ1-5, with D possibly being TRBD1 (5 bases). V lost 1 base to trimming and J lost 1 base, with 17 bases between them. The CDR3 extends over 18 amino acids. CDR1 is LGHDT, CDR2 YNNKEL, per germline (reference sequence). The DNA for the CDR3 is TGTGCCAGCAGCCAAGTCTACGGGGCTACCCAGAGCAATCAGCCCCAGCATTTT. Its protein product is CASSQVYGATQSNQPQHF.

The genes are TRBV4-1 and TRBJ2-7; no firm D call. The CDR3 length is 14 residues. The germline V gene encodes CDR1 MGHRA and CDR2 YSYEKL. Trimming pared 2 bases from V and 4 bases from J, leaving 12 bases between. The CDR3 reads CASSQSGSPYEQYF. The DNA for the CDR3 is TGCGCCAGCAGCCAATCCGGCTCGCCTTACGAGCAGTACTTC.

This clonotype was seen a handful of times. V and J are TRBV4-2 and TRBJ2-2; 10 bases are a match to TRBD1. The length of the CDR3 is 18 residues. V gave up 4 bases and J gave up 6 bases; unmatched junction bases: 14. Germline V CDR1 and CDR2: LGHNA, YNFKEQ. CDR3 residues: CASSLRVTGGVRAGELFF. The CDR3 nucleotides are TGTGCCAGCAGCCTAAGGGTGACAGGGGGCGTCCGGGCCGGGGAGCTGTTTTTT.

This clonotype occurred a few times. CDR3 bases: TGTGCCTTCGATGAGGGATATGGCTACACCTTC. Translating gives CAFDEGYGYTF. This chain connects TRBV7-3 to TRBJ1-2; D is uncertain. Germline CDR1 is SGHTA and CDR2 is FQGTGA. The CDR3 extends over 11 amino acids. Trimming pared 11 bases from V and 5 bases from J, leaving 12 bases between.

This clonotype was seen only a few times. V usage is TRBV20-1 and J usage is TRBJ2-5; D is perhaps TRBD1 (6 bases). V shed 6 bases and J shed 5 bases, with 22 bases lying between them. This CDR3 is 15 amino acids long. The germline V gene has CDR1 DFQATT and CDR2 SNEGSKA (reference sequence). CDR3 DNA sequence: TGCAGTGCGGTGGTTCTACTCAGGGGCCGGGAGACCCAGTACTTC. Translating gives CSAVVLLRGRETQYF.

This clonotype was counted between two and nine times. The genes are TRBV20-1 and TRBJ2-3, with TRBD2 matching 10 bases. The CDR3 is made up of 18 amino acids. J lost 2 bases, V lost 1 base, and 12 bases had no gene match. Germline lookup yields CDR1 DFQATT and CDR2 SNEGSKA (reference sequence). The CDR3 sequence: CSARAMLAGAPLTDTQYF. The CDR3 nucleotides read TGCAGTGCTAGAGCCATGCTAGCGGGGGCCCCACTCACAGATACGCAGTATTTT.

The V gene is TRBV11-3, the J gene TRBJ2-1; D uncertain. Germline CDR1 is SGHNT and CDR2 is YENEEA. The CDR3 runs 16 residues. V was pared by 5 bases and J by 7 bases, with 21 bases between. The chain's CDR3 is CASSLRSGLLGNEQFF. The CDR3 DNA sequence: TGTGCCAGCAGCCTCCGATCCGGCCTCCTCGGTAATGAGCAGTTCTTC.

The chain combines TRBV9 with TRBJ1-1, with unresolved D. The CDR3 consists of 13 residues. The germline CDR1 and CDR2 sequences are SGDLS and YYNGEE. The germline V and J ends were trimmed by 0 bases and 0 bases, with 3 bases remaining between them. DNA for the CDR3: TGTGCCAGCAGCGTAGGAATGAACACTGAAGCTTTCTTT. Amino acids: CASSVGMNTEAFF.